The entry below describes one T cell receptor beta chain. The protocol was immunoSEQ multiplex PCR, while the TCRdb copy is restricted to in-frame clones and leaves out a portion. This sample has 400,000 to 450,000 clones, with 85% to 90% found just once. CDR1 is KGHSY and CDR2 is FQNENV in the germline V gene. The V end lost 4 bases, the J end lost 5 bases, and 14 bases lay between the germline ends. The CDR3 has 14 amino acids. This sample is part of a study of blood T cell repertoires in COVID-19. This sequence joins TRBV16 and TRBJ1-2, with D perhaps TRBD1 (6 bases). The source material was PBMCs or T cells enriched from blood (not recorded which). The receptor was isolated from a young man who had recovered from COVID-19. Here the CDR3 DNA reads TGTGCCAGCAGCCCCCAAGCAGGGGATTATGGCTACACCTTC. This gives the protein CASSPQAGDYGYTF.